The rows below give T cell receptor beta chains drawn from one sample of a study of blood T cell repertoires in COVID-19. Here immunoSEQ multiplex PCR was the method, and the copy in TCRdb shows in-frame clones only, minus some. The data hold 250,000 to 300,000 clones, with approximately 87% observed a single time. Sequences were obtained from peripheral blood. All receptors derive from a woman aged 25-40 years with COVID-19, enrolled during active disease. The CDR3 runs from the conserved cysteine through the conserved F or W. The D gene is left open where the match is weak. Clone size is given for some rows only: seen once, a few or many times, or a class if the clone is expanded.

size: -; D: -; V: TRBV6-6; J: TRBJ2-2; DNA: TGTGCCAGCACTCGGGGCGGGGAGAGCGGGGAGCTGTTTTTT; CDR3: CASTRGGESGELFF
size: -; D: -; V: TRBV5-1; J: TRBJ2-3; DNA: TGCGCCAGCAGCTTCTCTCCCGCAGGTGCAGATACGCAGTATTTT; CDR3: CASSFSPAGADTQYF
size: -; D: TRBD2; V: TRBV27; J: TRBJ2-3; DNA: TGTGCCAGCAGTTTATCTGGGACTAGCGGGGGGATTAGCACAGATACGCAGTATTTT; CDR3: CASSLSGTSGGISTDTQYF
size: -; D: -; V: TRBV6-5; J: TRBJ1-1; DNA: TGTGCCAGCAGTTCTCAGGGTTTAATGAACACTGAAGCTTTCTTT; CDR3: CASSSQGLMNTEAFF
size: -; D: TRBD2; V: TRBV27; J: TRBJ2-3; DNA: TGTGCCAGCAGCTTACTAGCGGGGGGACAAGATACGCAGTATTTT; CDR3: CASSLLAGGQDTQYF
size: -; D: TRBD1; V: TRBV4-1; J: TRBJ1-1; DNA: TGCGCCAGCAGGGTGAGGGGGCAAGATCTGAACACTGAAGCTTTCTTT; CDR3: CASRVRGQDLNTEAFF
size: -; D: -; V: TRBV11-1; J: TRBJ2-3; DNA: TGTGCCAGCAGCTTAGTCTCGTACACAGATACGCAGTATTTT; CDR3: CASSLVSYTDTQYF
size: -; D: -; V: TRBV19; J: TRBJ1-4; DNA: TGTGCCAGTAGTATACAGGGGCTGCTTAATGAAAAACTGTTTTTT; CDR3: CASSIQGLLNEKLFF
size: -; D: -; V: TRBV6-5; J: TRBJ2-5; DNA: TGTGCCAGCAGTTACTACGGGTCAGAGACCCAGTACTTC; CDR3: CASSYYGSETQYF
size: -; D: -; V: TRBV7-8; J: TRBJ1-2; DNA: TGTGCCAGCAGCCCGGACAGAGGGTCCCTAGGGTATGGCTACACCTTC; CDR3: CASSPDRGSLGYGYTF
size: -; D: -; V: TRBV9; J: TRBJ2-7; DNA: TGTGCCAGCAGCGTTTCTTCCGGGGCCTACGAGCAGTACTTC; CDR3: CASSVSSGAYEQYF
size: -; D: -; V: TRBV20-1; J: TRBJ2-3; DNA: TGCAGTGCTAGTATCCGGACACCTCGCACAGATACGCAGTATTTT; CDR3: CSASIRTPRTDTQYF
size: -; D: TRBD1; V: TRBV6-5; J: TRBJ2-7; DNA: TGTGCCAGCAGTTACTCGAAGGACAGGCCGAACTACGAGCAGTACTTC; CDR3: CASSYSKDRPNYEQYF
size: -; D: TRBD1; V: TRBV27; J: TRBJ2-2; DNA: TGTGCCAGCACTCTCCGGGGGACAGGGGATTTAGCCGGGGAGCTGTTTTTT; CDR3: CASTLRGTGDLAGELFF
size: -; D: -; V: TRBV15; J: TRBJ1-2; DNA: TGTGCCACCAGCGCAGGAAACTATGGCTACACCTTC; CDR3: CATSAGNYGYTF
size: -; D: -; V: TRBV19; J: TRBJ1-2; DNA: TGTGCCAGTACGGGGACTAGTGGCTACACCTTC; CDR3: CASTGTSGYTF
size: -; D: -; V: TRBV6-5; J: TRBJ1-2; DNA: TGTGCCAGCAGCGCCCCGGGGGAGGGCTACACCTTC; CDR3: CASSAPGEGYTF
size: -; D: TRBD1; V: TRBV5-1; J: TRBJ2-7; DNA: TGCGCCAGCAGCCTACCTAAGGGACAGAGCTCCTACGAGCAGTACTTC; CDR3: CASSLPKGQSSYEQYF
size: once; D: -; V: TRBV6-5; J: TRBJ2-7; DNA: TGTGCCAGCAGTTATTCGCACCGGGACATGAACTACGAGCAGTACTTC; CDR3: CASSYSHRDMNYEQYF
size: -; D: TRBD2; V: TRBV6-1; J: TRBJ2-3; DNA: TGTGCCAGCAGTGAATATTTTTGGACTAGCGGTGGCACAGATACGCAGTATTTT; CDR3: CASSEYFWTSGGTDTQYF
size: -; D: -; V: TRBV2; J: TRBJ2-5; DNA: TGTGCCAGCAGTGATGCGGAAATTATTCAAGAGACCCAGTACTTC; CDR3: CASSDAEIIQETQYF
size: -; D: -; V: TRBV29-1; J: TRBJ2-7; DNA: TGCAGCGTTGAATTTGACCGGACTTACGAGCAGTACTTC; CDR3: CSVEFDRTYEQYF
size: -; D: -; V: TRBV3-1/TRBV3-2; J: TRBJ2-1; DNA: TGTGCCAGCAGCCAACACGGCGGCGGGCCTCGCAATGAGCAGTTCTTC; CDR3: CASSQHGGGPRNEQFF
size: -; D: TRBD2; V: TRBV7-6; J: TRBJ2-1; DNA: TGTGCCAGCAGCCCTAGCGGGGGGGCGTATACGTCCTACAATGAGCAGTTCTTC; CDR3: CASSPSGGAYTSYNEQFF
size: -; D: TRBD1; V: TRBV24-1; J: TRBJ2-3; DNA: TGTGCCACCAGTGACCGCAGCTCCGGGACAGGGATGGGTACGCAGTATTTT; CDR3: CATSDRSSGTGMGTQYF
size: few; D: TRBD1; V: TRBV5-1; J: TRBJ2-6; DNA: TGCGCCAGCAGCCTAACCACGCACCCGACAGGGAAAGGTCCTGGGGCCAACGTCCTGACTTTC; CDR3: CASSLTTHPTGKGPGANVLTF
size: -; D: -; V: TRBV10-3; J: TRBJ2-7; DNA: TGTGCCATCAGTGAGGGTTCTGACTACGGCGAGCAGTACTTC; CDR3: CAISEGSDYGEQYF
size: -; D: -; V: TRBV18; J: TRBJ1-2; DNA: TGTGCCAGCTCACCAAGAGGGGGGGGAAACTATGGCTACACCTTC; CDR3: CASSPRGGGNYGYTF
size: once; D: -; V: TRBV6-5; J: TRBJ1-1; DNA: TGTGCCACCCGATCCCAGGCAGCCACTGAAGCTTTCTTT; CDR3: CATRSQAATEAFF
size: -; D: -; V: TRBV5-6; J: TRBJ2-3; DNA: TGTGCCAGCAGCTTTCGACTGAGCGGTGCAGATACGCAGTATTTT; CDR3: CASSFRLSGADTQYF
size: -; D: -; V: TRBV2; J: TRBJ2-3; DNA: TGTGCCAGCCAGGCAGTTTCAACCACAGATACGCAGTATTTT; CDR3: CASQAVSTTDTQYF
size: -; D: TRBD2; V: TRBV5-1; J: TRBJ2-1; DNA: TGCGCCAGCAGCTTGCCAGCGGGGGGACTACAAGATGAGCAGTTCTTC; CDR3: CASSLPAGGLQDEQFF
size: -; D: -; V: TRBV4-1; J: TRBJ1-1; DNA: TGCGCCAGCAGCCAAGCCGGGACAAAAAACACTGAAGCTTTCTTT; CDR3: CASSQAGTKNTEAFF
size: -; D: -; V: TRBV5-6; J: TRBJ1-4; DNA: TGTGCCAGCAGCTCGTTGCAGCGGGAAAAACTGTTTTTT; CDR3: CASSSLQREKLFF
size: -; D: -; V: TRBV3-1/TRBV3-2; J: TRBJ1-2; DNA: TGTGCCAGCAGCCGGGGGGACGGCTACACCTTC; CDR3: CASSRGDGYTF
size: -; D: TRBD2; V: TRBV5-5; J: TRBJ2-1; DNA: TGTGCCAGCAGCCATGTCCTAGCGGGAACTAGCTCCTACAATGAGCAGTTCTTC; CDR3: CASSHVLAGTSSYNEQFF
size: once; D: -; V: TRBV10-1; J: TRBJ2-3; DNA: TGCGCCAGCAGTGAAGAAGCTAACACAGATACGCAGTATTTT; CDR3: CASSEEANTDTQYF
size: -; D: TRBD2; V: TRBV7-9; J: TRBJ2-1; DNA: TGTGCCAGCAGCCCCCCGGGGCTAGCGGGGTACAATGAGCAGTTCTTC; CDR3: CASSPPGLAGYNEQFF
size: -; D: -; V: TRBV5-6; J: TRBJ2-1; DNA: TGTGCCAGCAGCTTGGAGGGGGGGGCCGTCAATGAGCAGTTCTTC; CDR3: CASSLEGGAVNEQFF
size: -; D: -; V: TRBV24-1; J: TRBJ1-5; DNA: TGTGCCACCAGTGATGTCAGGGGTCAGCCCCAGCATTTT; CDR3: CATSDVRGQPQHF
size: -; D: TRBD1; V: TRBV4-1; J: TRBJ1-4; DNA: TGCGCCAGCAGCCAGGACAGGGAGGAAAAACTGTTTTTT; CDR3: CASSQDREEKLFF
size: few; D: -; V: TRBV7-6; J: TRBJ1-3; DNA: TGTGCCAGCAGCTTAGCCATTGGGGGCCCATTCTCTGGAAACACCATATATTTT; CDR3: CASSLAIGGPFSGNTIYF
size: -; D: TRBD2; V: TRBV28; J: TRBJ2-5; DNA: TGTGCCAGCAGCTACATGACTAGCGGGTCTGAGACCCAGTACTTC; CDR3: CASSYMTSGSETQYF
size: -; D: TRBD2; V: TRBV5-1; J: TRBJ2-7; DNA: TGCGCCAGCAGCCCCCGTGGGGGGGTGGTTGACGAGCAGTACTTC; CDR3: CASSPRGGVVDEQYF
size: once; D: -; V: TRBV7-4; J: TRBJ2-3; DNA: TGTGCCACCACGCGGGCGGCATCCAGCACAGATACGCAGTATTTT; CDR3: CATTRAASSTDTQYF
size: once; D: TRBD1; V: TRBV5-1; J: TRBJ2-2; DNA: TGCGCCAGCAGCCCGGGACAGGGAAACACCGGGGAGCTGTTTTTT; CDR3: CASSPGQGNTGELFF
size: -; D: -; V: TRBV5-6; J: TRBJ1-2; DNA: TGTGCCAGCAGCTTAGCGGGCGAGGACTATGGCTACACCTTC; CDR3: CASSLAGEDYGYTF
size: -; D: -; V: TRBV2; J: TRBJ2-7; DNA: TGTGCCAGCTCCCGTCGGGGACACTCCTACGAGCAGTACTTC; CDR3: CASSRRGHSYEQYF
size: -; D: TRBD2; V: TRBV5-1; J: TRBJ2-3; DNA: TGCGCCAGCAGCCTCAGCGGGGCAGATACGCAGTATTTT; CDR3: CASSLSGADTQYF
size: few; D: TRBD1; V: TRBV10-3; J: TRBJ1-2; DNA: TGTGCCATCAGTGACCAGGACAGGGGGACTGGCTACACCTTC; CDR3: CAISDQDRGTGYTF
size: -; D: -; V: TRBV6-5; J: TRBJ2-7; DNA: TGTGCCAGCATCCCTAGGGGTTTCGACTACGAGCAGTACTTC; CDR3: CASIPRGFDYEQYF
size: -; D: TRBD2; V: TRBV7-9; J: TRBJ2-5; DNA: TGTGCCAGCAGCCCCACTAGCGCCCCTTGGGAGGAGACCCAGTACTTC; CDR3: CASSPTSAPWEETQYF
size: -; D: TRBD2; V: TRBV5-6; J: TRBJ2-7; DNA: TGTGCCAGCAGCCCCGGGCCTAGCGGGTCCTACGAGCAGTACTTC; CDR3: CASSPGPSGSYEQYF
size: few; D: TRBD1; V: TRBV6-5; J: TRBJ1-1; DNA: TGTGCCAGCAGTTACTCAGCAAAGGCAGGGGGACGCTTCATCTTT; CDR3: CASSYSAKAGGRFIF